These 32 T cell receptor beta chains originate from one sample sequenced in a study of blood T cells in healthy people across ages. Next came a second PCR, run for roughly 6 to 11 cycles, which used a sample-barcoded 5' primer along with a J-beta primer mix. TCRdb itself ran the 5' RACE reads through MiXCR, one entry per CDR3 protein. The sample shows about 1.4 million distinct CDR3 sequences, 45% to 70% of them seen only once. The sample comprised blood. These receptors came from a young man in good health.

This sequence joins TRBV14 and TRBJ2-7; tentatively, D is TRBD1 (6 bases). The CDR3 extends over 15 amino acids. Germline V gene lookup returns CDR1 SGHDN and CDR2 FVKESK. Trimming stripped 1 base from V and 1 base from J, with 11 bases between. The CDR3, as DNA: TGTGCCAGCAGCCAAGTTGATGGACAGTCCTACGAGCAGTACTTC. Amino acid sequence: CASSQVDGQSYEQYF. The complete variable domain, with remaining parts taken from reference TRBV14 and TRBJ2-7, reads EAGVTQFPSHSVIEKGQTVTLRCDPISGHDNLYWYRRVMGKEIKFLLHFVKESKQDESGMPNNRFLAERTGGTYSTLKVQPAELEDSGVYFCASSQVDGQSYEQYFGPGTRLTVT.

Only a few counts were recorded for this clonotype. This rearrangement joins TRBV2 to TRBJ1-1, with D maybe TRBD1 (5 bases). The germline V gene encodes CDR1 SNHLY and CDR2 FYNNEI. Trimming cost V 3 bases and J 11 bases, with 13 bases left between them. This CDR3 region has 12 residues. The CDR3: CASSDRVRVAFF. DNA of the CDR3: TGTGCCAGCAGTGATAGGGTCAGGGTGGCTTTCTTT.

This clonotype has a handful of counts. J is TRBJ2-7 and V is TRBV29-1, with D tentatively TRBD2 (6 bases). This CDR3 is 14 amino acids long. Germline V CDR1 and CDR2: SQVTM, ANQGSEA. The V gene lost 6 bases and the J gene lost 6 bases, with 21 bases spanning the gap. The CDR3 region has the DNA TGCAGCGTCGGGGGACGGACGGCGGCATTCGAGCAGTACTTC. Its protein product is CSVGGRTAAFEQYF.

The chain is built from TRBV29-1 and TRBJ1-2, with a possible D match to TRBD1 (6 bases). Germline CDR1 and CDR2: SQVTM and ANQGSEA. The CDR3 sequence is 12 residues long. Trimming stripped 3 bases from V and 4 bases from J, with 9 bases between. In nucleotides, the CDR3 is TGCAGCGTTGACAGGGGAGGCTATGGCTACACCTTC. Protein product: CSVDRGGYGYTF.

This sequence joins TRBV9 and TRBJ2-1, with 7 bases lining up with TRBD2. Germline V gene lookup returns CDR1 SGDLS and CDR2 YYNGEE. This CDR3 is built from 16 residues. The ends lost 0 bases at V and 2 bases at J; junction bases unmatched: 5. The CDR3 is CASSVGGAGTYNEQFF. The CDR3 DNA is TGTGCCAGCAGCGTAGGGGGAGCGGGGACCTACAATGAGCAGTTCTTC.

This clonotype was found a few times. The chain combines TRBV12-5 with TRBJ1-2; D remains ambiguous. The V end lost 6 bases, the J end lost 5 bases, and 13 bases lay between the germline ends. This CDR3 is 13 amino acids long. The germline CDR1 and CDR2 sequences are LGHNT and FRNRAP. In nucleotides, the CDR3 is TGTGCTAGTGGGCCCCGGCAGCCATATGGCTACACCTTC. Protein: CASGPRQPYGYTF.

The chain links TRBV7-2 to TRBJ2-6, with TRBD1 matching 7 bases. The length of the CDR3 is 20 residues. Germline CDR1 SGHTA, CDR2 FQGNSA. V lost 1 base, J lost 0 bases, and 12 bases stayed unmatched. Here the CDR3 DNA reads TGTGCCAGCAGCTTAGGGGTTTGGGACAGAGGAATCTCTGGGGCCAACGTCCTGACTTTC. Its protein product is CASSLGVWDRGISGANVLTF.

V gene TRBV11-2 combines with J gene TRBJ2-3, with D hard to call. V shed 0 bases and J shed 3 bases, with 10 bases lying between them. CDR3 length: 15 residues. Germline values: CDR1 SGHAT, CDR2 FQNNGV. CDR3 region: CASSLDALGTDTQYF. For the CDR3, the DNA is TGTGCCAGCAGCTTAGATGCTCTGGGTACAGATACGCAGTATTTT.

This clonotype has just a few counts. The chain links TRBV24-1 to TRBJ2-5, with D uncertain. The V end was cut by 0 bases, the J end by 10 bases, with 5 bases between. The CDR3 consists of 11 residues. CDR1 and CDR2 (germline): KGHDR, SFDVKD. CDR3 nucleotides: TGTGCCACCAGTGATTTGGGGATCCAGTACTTC. This sequence encodes CATSDLGIQYF.

This clonotype has more than one count but fewer than ten. The J gene is TRBJ2-3, the V gene TRBV29-1; D perhaps matches TRBD2 (6 bases). Germline-derived CDR1 and CDR2 are SQVTM and ANQGSEA. CDR3 length: 13 residues. Trimming took 6 bases from V and 6 from J, leaving 16 bases between them. The CDR3 DNA reads as TGCAGCGTGGGACTCCATCTGGTCGATACGCAGTATTTT. Translation: CSVGLHLVDTQYF.

The CDR3 reads CASSLGGLAYSYEQYF. The CDR3 DNA is TGTGCCAGCAGCTTAGGGGGACTAGCATACTCCTACGAGCAGTACTTC. This chain joins TRBV11-2 and TRBJ2-7, with 9 positions matching TRBD2. Germline V gene lookup returns CDR1 SGHAT and CDR2 FQNNGV. There are 16 residues in the CDR3. After removal of 1 base from V and 0 bases from J, the junction contained 4 bases not matched to a gene. The variable domain in full, completed from reference TRBV11-2 and TRBJ2-7, reads EAGVAQSPRYKIIEKRQSVAFWCNPISGHATLYWYQQILGQGPKLLIQFQNNGVVDDSQLPKDRFSAERLKGVDSTLKIQPAKLEDSAVYLCASSLGGLAYSYEQYFGPGTRLTVT.

This sequence joins TRBV12-3 or TRBV12-4 and TRBJ1-1, with TRBD1 matching 8 bases. The CDR3 totals 13 residues. V trimming: 3 bases; J trimming: 11 bases; junction bases outside the gene matches: 8. The CDR3 sequence is CASSFGQGQSAFF. DNA of the CDR3: TGTGCCAGCAGTTTCGGACAGGGCCAGAGCGCTTTCTTT.

J is TRBJ2-5 and V is TRBV28, with a weak D call TRBD1 (5 bases). CDR3 length: 13 residues. Trimming shortened V by 6 bases and J by 11 bases, and 19 bases separated the two germline ends. CDR1 and CDR2 (germline): MDHEN, SYDVKM. CDR3 in amino acids: CASSPPSSKGQYF. CDR3 nucleotides: TGTGCCAGCAGCCCCCCCAGCTCTAAGGGGCAGTACTTC.

This rearrangement joins TRBV29-1 to TRBJ2-1; 12 bases are a match to TRBD2. This CDR3 is built from 15 residues. V was clipped by 5 bases and J by 5 bases; unmatched bases: 7. Looked up from germline, CDR1 is SQVTM and CDR2 is ANQGSEA. The CDR3 here is CSVPDLAGGHNEQFF. The CDR3 nucleotides read TGCAGCGTTCCGGACCTAGCGGGAGGGCACAATGAGCAGTTCTTC.

The chain uses TRBV6-5 and TRBJ2-1; TRBD1 matches at 8 bases. Germline CDR1 MNHEY, CDR2 SVGAGI. The CDR3 covers 16 residues. Unmatched junction bases numbered 3, after V lost 0 bases and J lost 2 bases. The CDR3 loop reads CASSYSQQGAYNEQFF. The CDR3 nucleotides read TGTGCCAGCAGTTACTCGCAACAGGGGGCCTACAATGAGCAGTTCTTC.

This clonotype was detected a few times. The chain recombines TRBV3-1 with TRBJ2-6; unclear D gene. Germline values: CDR1 LGHDT, CDR2 YNNKEL (reference sequence). With 2 bases removed from V and 1 base from J, the gap between germline ends came to 9 bases. This CDR3 region has 16 residues. The DNA for the CDR3 is TGTGCCAGCAGCCAAATAAGATTATCTGGGGCCAACGTCCTGACTTTC. Residues: CASSQIRLSGANVLTF.

Many counts were recorded for this clonotype. A much larger clonotype is one base distant, so this may be a read error. The chain has TRBV29-1 and TRBJ2-1, with D unclear. The J call is doubtful: the DNA matches TRBJ2-7 better. Germline CDR1 reads SQVTM; CDR2 reads ANQGSEA. The CDR3 runs to 16 residues. CDR3 in DNA: TGCAGCGTTGAAGATGGCGGCGGTAGCTCCTACAATGAGCAGTACTTC. Encoded protein: CSVEDGGGSSYNEQYF.

This clonotype was seen a few times. The chain is built from TRBV5-1 and TRBJ2-1; TRBD2 matches at 9 bases. From germline, CDR1 is SGHRS and CDR2 YFSETQ. The length of the CDR3 is 15 residues. The J segment lost 4 bases and the V segment lost 0 bases, leaving 2 bases of the junction unmatched. CDR3 DNA sequence: TGCGCCAGCAGCTTGGGGACTAGCGTTTACAATGAGCAGTTCTTC. As protein: CASSLGTSVYNEQFF.

This clonotype was observed many times. The chain uses TRBV2 and TRBJ2-1; the match to TRBD2 covers 12 bases. J lost 2 bases, V lost 5 bases, and 1 base had no gene match. Germline V lookup: CDR1 SNHLY, CDR2 FYNNEI. The CDR3 is 15 amino acids. This chain's CDR3 is CASSSSGGAYNEQFF. In DNA, the CDR3 is TGTGCCAGCAGTTCTAGCGGGGGGGCCTACAATGAGCAGTTCTTC.

The V call is TRBV10-3, the J call TRBJ2-7, with TRBD2 matching over 8 bases. V shed 7 bases, J shed 6 bases, and the junction held 8 bases outside the gene matches. The CDR3 has 13 residues. Germline CDR1 is ENHRY and CDR2 is SYGVKD. The CDR3 DNA reads TGTGCCATCACGGGCGGGAGGAAAGGCGAGCAGTACTTC. Its translation is CAITGGRKGEQYF.

V usage is TRBV7-9 and J usage is TRBJ1-2, with D tentatively TRBD1 (5 bases). The CDR3 sequence is 14 residues long. CDR1 is SEHNR and CDR2 is FQNEAQ in the germline V gene (reference sequence). Trimming pared 5 bases from V and 3 bases from J, leaving 13 bases between. Here the CDR3 DNA reads TGTGCCAGCAGCCCCAAGACAGACCACTATGGCTACACCTTC. This encodes CASSPKTDHYGYTF.

The table lists this clonotype with many counts. The chain combines TRBV29-1 with TRBJ1-2; no definite D call. The CDR3 runs 10 residues. V was pared by 3 bases and J by 4 bases, with 3 bases between. Germline assignment: CDR1 SQVTM and CDR2 ANQGSEA. The CDR3 DNA reads TGCAGCGTTGATAGCTATGGCTACACCTTC. This sequence encodes CSVDSYGYTF. Based on the CDR3 plus reference TRBV29-1 and TRBJ1-2, the full variable domain is SAVISQKPSRDICQRGTSLTIQCQVDSQVTMMFWYRQQPGQSLTLIATANQGSEATYESGFVIDKFPISRPNLTFSTLTVSNMSPEDSSIYLCSVDSYGYTFGSGTRLTVV.

This clonotype was detected a few times. The chain has TRBV20-1 and TRBJ2-7, with D hard to call. The ends were cut back, 5 bases at V and 3 bases at J, with 11 bases in the middle. The CDR3 totals 12 residues. The V gene's germline CDR1 is DFQATT and CDR2 SNEGSKA (reference sequence). Here the CDR3 reads CSAPTPIYEQYF. CDR3 coding DNA: TGCAGTGCTCCGACACCAATCTACGAGCAGTACTTC.

The chain recombines TRBV5-1 with TRBJ2-5; no clear D. The assigned J gene may be wrong: the sequence end matches TRBJ2-7 better. From germline, CDR1 is SGHRS and CDR2 YFSETQ. The CDR3 is made up of 13 amino acids. CDR3 amino acids: CASSFGDGYEQYF. The CDR3 region has the DNA TGCGCCAGCAGCTTTGGGGATGGCTACGAGCAGTACTTC.

This clonotype has only a few counts. V gene TRBV15 combines with J gene TRBJ1-1; tentative D call: TRBD1 (5 bases). CDR1 is LNHNV and CDR2 is YYDKDF in the germline V gene (reference sequence). V lost 0 bases, J lost 2 bases, and 10 bases lay in between. The CDR3 spans 15 residues. The CDR3 coding sequence is TGTGCCACCAGCAGAGACGGACACACAAACACTGAAGCTTTCTTT. Translating gives CATSRDGHTNTEAFF.

The sample holds a few counts of this clonotype. The chain recombines TRBV11-2 with TRBJ1-6, with no clear D. CDR1 and CDR2 from the germline V gene are SGHAT and FQNNGV. This CDR3 region has 13 residues. V was trimmed by 5 bases and J by 7 bases, leaving 9 bases between them. DNA for the CDR3: TGTGCCAGCAGCCCCGATAGAAATTCACCCCTCCACTTT. Translation: CASSPDRNSPLHF.

The chain carries TRBV7-8 and TRBJ2-4; perhaps TRBD1 as D (6 bases). V lost 3 bases and J 1 base, leaving 16 bases between the germline ends. The CDR3 extends over 17 amino acids. Germline lookup yields CDR1 SGHVS and CDR2 FQNEAQ. Here the CDR3 reads CASSFTRRGFAKNIQYF. The CDR3 nucleotides read TGTGCCAGCAGCTTCACACGAAGGGGGTTCGCCAAAAACATTCAGTACTTC.

This clonotype turned up a few times. The V gene is TRBV4-1, the J gene TRBJ1-4, with D possibly TRBD1 on 5 matching bases. The CDR3 covers 18 residues. CDR1 and CDR2 from the germline V gene are MGHRA and YSYEKL. V was shortened by 5 bases and J by 9 bases, with 28 bases between the two germline ends. The CDR3 region has the DNA TGCGCCAGCAGCTTCCAATCCCCGACGGGGTTGGGGCTTAAAAAACTGTTTTTT. Its protein is CASSFQSPTGLGLKKLFF.

The genes are TRBV4-2 and TRBJ2-7; 12 nucleotides line up with TRBD2. Losses at the gene ends were 2 bases for V and 0 bases for J; bases not matched to a gene: 2. The germline V gene has CDR1 LGHNA and CDR2 YNFKEQ. This CDR3 has 16 amino acids. The CDR3 nucleotides read TGTGCCAGCAGCCAATTGACTAGCGGGAGCTCCTACGAGCAGTACTTC. It codes for CASSQLTSGSSYEQYF.

The chain recombines TRBV5-1 with TRBJ1-5; TRBD1 is a possible D gene (5 bases). The V gene lost 4 bases and the J gene lost 3 bases, with 14 bases spanning the gap. CDR3 length: 15 amino acids. The germline gives CDR1 SGHRS, CDR2 YFSETQ. This chain's CDR3 is CASSDGRGPNQPQHF. The CDR3 DNA reads as TGCGCCAGCAGCGACGGACGGGGACCCAATCAGCCCCAGCATTTT.

V usage is TRBV4-2 and J usage is TRBJ1-2, with D unresolved. The CDR3 spans 14 residues. Germline CDR1 and CDR2: LGHNA and YNFKEQ. Deletions cut 0 bases from V and 4 bases from J, with 9 bases between. As DNA, the CDR3 is TGTGCCAGCAGCCAAGAACGGAGTCTCTATGGCTACACCTTC. It is translated as CASSQERSLYGYTF.

This clonotype was counted a few times. This chain connects TRBV29-1 to TRBJ1-1; TRBD1 might be the D (5 bases). The CDR3 consists of 14 residues. V was clipped by 6 bases and J by 1 base, with 15 bases between them. From germline, CDR1 is SQVTM and CDR2 ANQGSEA. CDR3 in amino acids: CSVGPREQNTEAFF. CDR3 nucleotides: TGCAGCGTGGGACCCCGGGAGCAGAACACTGAAGCTTTCTTT.